The next 14 T cell receptor beta chains were all read from a single sample in a study of blood T cells in healthy people across ages. A J-beta primer mix and a sample-barcoded 5' primer were used in a second PCR of roughly 6 to 12 cycles. TCRdb processed the 5' RACE reads anew with MiXCR; each CDR3 protein has one entry. The sample holds about 1,000,000 distinct CDR3 sequences; roughly 45% are singletons and the top ten take around 18%. Sequencing used blood. These receptors were taken from a woman aged 60 to 75 in good health.

This clonotype has more than one count but fewer than ten. The chain employs TRBV27 and TRBJ2-3; D ambiguous. The CDR3 is made up of 12 amino acids. V was pared by 5 bases and J by 6 bases, with 9 bases between. The germline gives CDR1 MNHEY, CDR2 SMNVEV (reference sequence). The CDR3 DNA sequence: TGTGCCAGCAGTAACGCGGTGGATACGCAGTATTTT. This gives the protein CASSNAVDTQYF.

The genes are TRBV24-1 and TRBJ2-5; D possibly corresponds to TRBD2 (6 bases). The CDR3 spans 15 residues. Per the germline V gene, CDR1 is KGHDR and CDR2 is SFDVKD. V shed 4 bases and J shed 5 bases, with 16 bases lying between them. The CDR3 DNA reads as TGTGCCACCAGTGACCGAGCAGGAGGGCGGGAGACCCAGTACTTC. This encodes CATSDRAGGRETQYF.

This clonotype was counted a single time. The chain recombines TRBV7-8 with TRBJ2-2; 9 bases agree with TRBD2. The trim removed 5 bases at V and 4 bases at J, leaving 8 bases unmatched. The germline V gene encodes CDR1 SGHVS and CDR2 FQNEAQ. The CDR3 totals 16 residues. In DNA, the CDR3 is TGTGCCAGCAGCCCAGGACTAGCGTCGGGCACCGGGGAGCTGTTTTTT. Translation: CASSPGLASGTGELFF.

Notes on this clonotype: The junction does not match germline at one end; this may be a read error. This chain connects TRBV20-1 to TRBJ2-3, with TRBD2 matching 7 bases. CDR3 length equals 16 residues. The germline CDR1 and CDR2 sequences are DFQATT and SNEGSKA (reference sequence). In nucleotides, the CDR3 is TGCAGTGCTAGTCTAGGGTGGGGCGGGAGCCCAGATACGCGGTATTTT. Translated: CSASLGWGGSPDTRYF.

This clonotype was seen only a few times. The chain carries TRBV6-6 and TRBJ2-7; a weak D match, TRBD1 (6 bases). CDR1 and CDR2 from the germline V gene are MNHNY and SVGAGI (reference sequence). V was clipped by 6 bases and J by 2 bases, with 17 bases between them. The CDR3 is made up of 15 amino acids. The CDR3 nucleotides are TGTGCCAGCAGCCAAAACAGGGTTGGGACCTACGAGCAGTACTTC. Translation gives CASSQNRVGTYEQYF.

The chain uses TRBV7-9 and TRBJ2-7; 11 bases agree with TRBD2. Germline V gene sequence: CDR1 SEHNR, CDR2 FQNEAQ (reference sequence). The CDR3 is 17 amino acids. V trimming: 5 bases; J trimming: 5 bases; junction bases outside the gene matches: 14. CDR3 sequence: CASSPGLAGTKGNEQYF. The CDR3 region has the DNA TGTGCCAGCAGCCCAGGACTAGCGGGTACGAAAGGCAACGAGCAGTACTTC.

V usage is TRBV9 and J usage is TRBJ2-7, with TRBD1 as a possible D gene (5 bases). V was trimmed by 0 bases and J by 3 bases, leaving 7 bases between them. The V gene's germline CDR1 is SGDLS and CDR2 YYNGEE. The CDR3 is 13 residues long. DNA of the CDR3: TGTGCCAGCAGCGTAGAACAGGACTACGAGCAGTACTTC. Amino acids: CASSVEQDYEQYF.

This chain links TRBV24-1 with TRBJ2-5, with a possible D match to TRBD1 (6 bases). V lost 2 bases, J lost 5 bases, and 14 bases lay in between. The CDR3 loop spans 15 amino acids. The germline V gene encodes CDR1 KGHDR and CDR2 SFDVKD. DNA for the CDR3: TGTGCCACCAGTGATTCCTACAGGGCCGGGGAGACCCAGTACTTC. This translates into CATSDSYRAGETQYF.

J is TRBJ2-7 and V is TRBV5-1, with 7 bases fitting TRBD1. Germline values: CDR1 SGHRS, CDR2 YFSETQ. Losses at the gene ends were 2 bases for V and 1 base for J; bases not matched to a gene: 6. The CDR3 totals 15 residues. The CDR3, as DNA: TGCGCCAGCAGCTTACCTGGACAGGTTTCCTACGAGCAGTACTTC. Translating it yields CASSLPGQVSYEQYF.

This clonotype is a singleton in its sample. The V and J genes are TRBV7-8 and TRBJ2-1, with D tentatively TRBD2 (6 bases). CDR1 is SGHVS and CDR2 is FQNEAQ in the germline V gene. Between the trimmed V and J ends, which lost 0 bases and 8 bases, there was a span of 14 bases. This CDR3 has 15 residues. CDR3 bases: TGTGCCAGCAGCTTAGCTAGCAGGAGGGTCGATGAGCAGTTCTTC. This encodes CASSLASRRVDEQFF.

The CDR3 loop reads CASTGASRRNEQYF. The CDR3 DNA follows: TGTGCCAGCACCGGGGCTAGTCGGCGCAATGAGCAGTACTTC. V and J are TRBV27 and TRBJ2-5, with D perhaps matching TRBD1 or TRBD2 (5 bases each). Germline-derived CDR1 and CDR2 are MNHEY and SMNVEV (reference sequence). V dropped 7 bases and J dropped 11 bases, with 23 bases sitting between them. This CDR3 is built from 14 residues.

This clonotype was found once. The chain carries TRBV24-1 and TRBJ2-3, with no clear D. There are 14 residues in the CDR3. From germline, CDR1 is KGHDR and CDR2 SFDVKD. V lost 0 bases to trimming and J lost 2 bases, with 5 bases between them. The CDR3, as DNA: TGTGCCACCAGTGATTTGCAGGCCACAGATACGCAGTATTTT. The encoded protein is CATSDLQATDTQYF.

This clonotype turned up a few times. V usage is TRBV7-2 and J usage is TRBJ1-2, with 7 bases that match TRBD1. The junction had 6 bases not matched to a gene; V was cut back by 5 bases and J by 3 bases. The CDR3 totals 14 residues. The V gene's germline CDR1 is SGHTA and CDR2 FQGNSA. The CDR3 sequence: CASSHRQGHYGYTF. The CDR3 region has the DNA TGTGCCAGCAGCCACCGACAGGGCCACTATGGCTACACCTTC.

This clonotype was detected a few times. The rearrangement uses TRBV6-6 and TRBJ1-4; no reliable D call. The germline V gene encodes CDR1 MNHNY and CDR2 SVGAGI (reference sequence). This CDR3 region has 16 residues. The V gene lost 0 bases and the J gene lost 0 bases, with 8 bases spanning the gap. The CDR3 region is CASSYSTTTTNEKLFF. The CDR3 DNA is TGTGCCAGCAGTTACTCTACGACGACAACTAATGAAAAACTGTTTTTT.